This T cell receptor (beta chain) was retrieved from a study of OX40 agonist ivuxolimab in advanced cancers. The assay was immunoSEQ multiplex PCR, and TCRdb's table has in-frame clones only and misses some. The sample carries about 83,000 clones, about 89% recorded once. Germline CDR1 and CDR2: LNHDA and SQIVND (reference sequence). The trim removed 5 bases at V and 5 bases at J, leaving 6 bases unmatched. The CDR3 covers 14 residues. This receptor was obtained from an adult with an advanced solid tumor such as melanoma, head and neck, liver or kidney cancer. The sample in question was CD4+ or CD8+ T cells sorted from blood, obtained in a trial of the OX40 agonist ivuxolimab. The J gene is TRBJ1-5, the V gene TRBV19; 7 bases are a match to TRBD1. CDR3 sequence reads: CASSSPTGYQPQHF. The CDR3 bases are TGTGCCAGTAGTTCCCCGACAGGGTATCAGCCCCAGCATTTT.